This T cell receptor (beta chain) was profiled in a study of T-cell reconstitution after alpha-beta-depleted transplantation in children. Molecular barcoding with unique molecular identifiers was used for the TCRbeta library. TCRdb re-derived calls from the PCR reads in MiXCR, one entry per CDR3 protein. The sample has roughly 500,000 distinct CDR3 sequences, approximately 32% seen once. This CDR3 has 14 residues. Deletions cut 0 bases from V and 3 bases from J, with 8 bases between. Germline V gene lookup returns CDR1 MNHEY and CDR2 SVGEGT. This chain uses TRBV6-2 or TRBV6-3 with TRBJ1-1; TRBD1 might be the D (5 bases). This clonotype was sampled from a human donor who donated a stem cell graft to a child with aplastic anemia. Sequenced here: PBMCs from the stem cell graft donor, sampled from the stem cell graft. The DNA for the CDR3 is TGTGCCAGCAGTTACTCCGCAGGGTACACTGAAGCTTTCTTT. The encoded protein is CASSYSAGYTEAFF.